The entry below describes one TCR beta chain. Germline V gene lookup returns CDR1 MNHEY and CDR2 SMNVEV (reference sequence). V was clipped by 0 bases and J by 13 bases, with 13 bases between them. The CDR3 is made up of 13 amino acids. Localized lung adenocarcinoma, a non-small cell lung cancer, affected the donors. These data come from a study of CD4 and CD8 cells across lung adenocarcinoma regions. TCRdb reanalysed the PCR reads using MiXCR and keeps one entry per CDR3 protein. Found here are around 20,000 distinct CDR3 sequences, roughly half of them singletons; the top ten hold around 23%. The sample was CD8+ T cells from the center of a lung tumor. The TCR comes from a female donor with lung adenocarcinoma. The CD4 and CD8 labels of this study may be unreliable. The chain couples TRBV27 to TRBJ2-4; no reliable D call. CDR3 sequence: CASSLSGRNEQYF. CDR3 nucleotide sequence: TGTGCCAGCAGTTTATCGGGTAGAAATGAGCAGTACTTC.